The entry that follows covers one T cell receptor (beta chain) sequence. The V and J ends lost 3 bases and 9 bases, in that order; junction bases with no gene match: 13. The CDR3 is made up of 17 amino acids. Germline V gene lookup returns CDR1 SGDLS and CDR2 YYNGEE. This record comes from a study of blood T cell repertoires in COVID-19. Study summary: From the United States, Italy and Spain came samples of acute and convalescent COVID-19. PBMCs, B-cell-depleted T cells, or T cells provided the cDNA or gDNA that made up the material.

Authors' processing steps: Estimated nucleated cell counts came from reference gene primer amplification. Profiled with immunoSEQ multiplex PCR; TCRdb holds only in-frame clones, not every one. The V and J calls and clone size come from that table; D and trimming were worked out from the DNA. Altogether about 160,000 clones are present, 87% being singletons, with the ten largest covering about 3.9%. This clonotype originated in a woman aged 55-70 years who had recovered from COVID-19. The sample comprised peripheral blood. The rearrangement joins TRBV9 to TRBJ2-1, with 12 bases matching TRBD2. The CDR3 DNA is TGTGCCAGCAGCGGCCGACTAGCGGGGGCCGGCGAGGGTGAGCAGTTCTTC. Amino acid sequence: CASSGRLAGAGEGEQFF.